Below are 22 T cell receptor beta chains sequenced from a single sample in a study of patients and donors after allogeneic stem cell transplantation. One entry per CDR3 protein, called by TCRdb with MiXCR from the RT-PCR reads. Among 900,000 to 1,000,000 distinct CDR3 sequences listed, about a sixth were seen once. The specimen sequenced was blood, either unsorted or a sorted T cell fraction (not recorded which). These receptors all stem from a human donor who was either an allogeneic HSCT recipient or a stem cell or donor lymphocyte infusion donor (not recorded which). It is not recorded whose cells these are; they may come from a transplant donor.

This clonotype was seen ten or more times. This chain joins TRBV5-1 and TRBJ1-4; 8 bases align to TRBD1. V gave up 1 base and J gave up 6 bases; unmatched junction bases: 5. CDR1 and CDR2 (germline): SGHRS, YFSETQ. The CDR3 covers 15 residues. The CDR3 is CASSLSGQGDEKLFF. CDR3 bases: TGCGCCAGCAGCTTGAGTGGACAGGGAGATGAAAAACTGTTTTTT.

The rearrangement joins TRBV7-9 to TRBJ2-3; weak D call: TRBD2 (5 bases). Trimming shortened V by 0 bases and J by 1 base, and 8 bases separated the two germline ends. The CDR3 loop spans 15 amino acids. The germline V gene has CDR1 SEHNR and CDR2 FQNEAQ (reference sequence). The CDR3 is CASSLAAGRTDTQYF. CDR3 nucleotide sequence: TGTGCCAGCAGCTTAGCCGCGGGTCGCACAGATACGCAGTATTTT.

The chain employs TRBV27 and TRBJ1-6; maybe TRBD1 (5 bases). This CDR3 contains 15 residues. Germline V gene data show CDR1 as MNHEY and CDR2 as SMNVEV (reference sequence). V was cut by 11 bases and J by 7 bases, with 21 bases left in between. CDR3 sequence reads: CASGRAGKGNSPLHF. The CDR3 DNA is TGTGCCTCTGGGAGGGCAGGGAAAGGGAATTCACCCCTCCACTTT.

This clonotype was detected a few times. The chain links TRBV5-1 to TRBJ2-7; tentative D call: TRBD2 (5 bases). Germline values: CDR1 SGHRS, CDR2 YFSETQ. V shed 0 bases and J shed 5 bases, with 18 bases lying between them. The CDR3 spans 16 residues. Here the CDR3 reads CASSLAPLVIVHEQYF. In nucleotides, the CDR3 is TGCGCCAGCAGCTTGGCCCCACTAGTAATCGTCCACGAGCAGTACTTC.

This clonotype was counted only a few times. The V gene is TRBV25-1, the J gene TRBJ1-2; D not certain. The CDR3 is 15 amino acids. The germline V and J ends were trimmed by 3 bases and 7 bases, with 18 bases remaining between them. Germline V gene data show CDR1 as MGHDK and CDR2 as SYGVNS. The CDR3 bases are TGTGCCAGCAGTGAGGCGGTAAAAGAGGGTCTTGGCTACACCTTC. Translation gives CASSEAVKEGLGYTF.

This clonotype was seen many times. The V call is TRBV5-1, the J call TRBJ2-4, with 9 bases fitting TRBD1. The CDR3 is 18 amino acids. Trimming cost V 4 bases and J 0 bases; bases outside gene matches: 11. The germline gives CDR1 SGHRS, CDR2 YFSETQ. The CDR3 sequence is CASSPGTGTPLAKNIQYF. DNA of the CDR3: TGCGCCAGCAGCCCAGGGACAGGGACCCCTCTAGCCAAAAACATTCAGTACTTC.

This clonotype was picked up a small number of times. The chain joins TRBV5-1 to TRBJ2-6, with TRBD1 matching 7 bases. V gave up 3 bases and J gave up 0 bases; unmatched junction bases: 6. This CDR3 comprises 17 residues. The V gene's germline CDR1 is SGHRS and CDR2 YFSETQ. CDR3 sequence reads: CASSSRDSSSGANVLTF. In DNA, the CDR3 is TGCGCCAGCAGCTCCCGGGACAGCAGCTCTGGGGCCAACGTCCTGACTTTC.

The gene calls are TRBV9 and TRBJ2-1, with 12 bases identical to TRBD2. The CDR3 covers 15 residues. J lost 9 bases, V lost 0 bases, and 4 bases had no gene match. The germline CDR1 and CDR2 sequences are SGDLS and YYNGEE. CDR3 in DNA: TGTGCCAGCAGCGTAGCGACTAGCGGGAGTGTTGAGCAGTTCTTC. The encoded protein is CASSVATSGSVEQFF.

The rearrangement joins TRBV20-1 to TRBJ1-1; D gene uncertain. The CDR3 consists of 14 residues. Trimming took 6 bases from V and 4 from J, leaving 18 bases between them. Germline V lookup: CDR1 DFQATT, CDR2 SNEGSKA (reference sequence). CDR3 in amino acids: CSALGPLGSTEAFF. For the CDR3, the DNA is TGCAGTGCCCTTGGACCTCTAGGGTCCACTGAAGCTTTCTTT.

This chain joins TRBV12-3 or TRBV12-4 and TRBJ1-5; 10 bases fit TRBD1. The CDR3 extends over 14 amino acids. Unmatched junction bases numbered 5, after V lost 6 bases and J lost 6 bases. CDR3 sequence reads: CASRRDRGGQPQHF. DNA of the CDR3: TGTGCCAGCAGACGGGACAGGGGCGGTCAGCCCCAGCATTTT.

The chain carries TRBV7-9 and TRBJ2-1, with D perhaps TRBD2 (5 bases). The CDR3 contains 17 residues. Germline assignment: CDR1 SEHNR and CDR2 FQNEAQ (reference sequence). V was pared by 1 base and J by 8 bases, with 21 bases between. The CDR3 is CASSLGAGPAGIDEQFF. Written as DNA, the CDR3 is TGTGCCAGCAGCTTAGGGGCTGGTCCGGCCGGGATCGATGAGCAGTTCTTC.

This clonotype was detected a few times. The genes are TRBV9 and TRBJ2-2; TRBD1 aligns across 9 bases. This CDR3 region has 15 residues. V gave up 4 bases and J gave up 7 bases; unmatched junction bases: 8. From germline, CDR1 is SGDLS and CDR2 YYNGEE. The CDR3 is CASSPRTGAHGELFF. CDR3 bases: TGTGCCAGCAGCCCCCGGACAGGGGCGCACGGGGAGCTGTTTTTT.

This clonotype was seen a few times. This chain links TRBV5-1 with TRBJ2-3; 13 bases align to TRBD2. Per the germline V gene, CDR1 is SGHRS and CDR2 is YFSETQ. V gave up 0 bases and J gave up 0 bases; unmatched junction bases: 1. This CDR3 is built from 17 residues. The CDR3 loop reads CASSLETSGRSTDTQYF. The CDR3, as DNA: TGCGCCAGCAGCTTGGAGACTAGCGGGAGGAGCACAGATACGCAGTATTTT.

V usage is TRBV11-2 and J usage is TRBJ2-3; D may match TRBD1 or TRBD2 (6 bases each). This CDR3 has 16 residues. Germline loops: CDR1 SGHAT, CDR2 FQNNGV. V was clipped by 6 bases and J by 0 bases, with 16 bases between them. CDR3 in amino acids: CASSTGTLASTDTQYF. The CDR3 region has the DNA TGTGCCAGCAGTACAGGGACTTTAGCTAGCACAGATACGCAGTATTTT. The complete variable domain, with remaining parts taken from reference TRBV11-2 and TRBJ2-3, reads EAGVAQSPRYKIIEKRQSVAFWCNPISGHATLYWYQQILGQGPKLLIQFQNNGVVDDSQLPKDRFSAERLKGVDSTLKIQPAKLEDSAVYLCASSTGTLASTDTQYFGPGTRLTVL.

The sample holds a few counts of this clonotype. DNA for the CDR3: TGTGCCAGCAGTTTTATAGCGGGAGGGTCCTACAATGAGCAGTTCTTC. It translates to CASSFIAGGSYNEQFF. This chain links TRBV27 with TRBJ2-1; TRBD2 matches 11 bases. V was pared by 3 bases and J by 1 base, with 2 bases of the junction left unmatched. This CDR3 spans 16 amino acids. The germline V gene has CDR1 MNHEY and CDR2 SMNVEV (reference sequence).

V is TRBV7-8 and J is TRBJ1-1; TRBD1 might be the D (6 bases). Germline lookup yields CDR1 SGHVS and CDR2 FQNEAQ. This CDR3 spans 11 amino acids. V was clipped by 6 bases and J by 7 bases, with 9 bases between them. The CDR3 nucleotides are TGTGCCAGCAGGATGGACAGTGAAGCTTTCTTT. The encoded protein is CASRMDSEAFF.

This clonotype has just a few counts. The chain couples TRBV7-9 to TRBJ2-2; TRBD2 agrees at 9 bases. The CDR3 is 15 amino acids. Losses at the gene ends were 6 bases for V and 4 bases for J; bases not matched to a gene: 6. CDR1 is SEHNR, CDR2 FQNEAQ, per germline (reference sequence). CDR3 coding DNA: TGTGCCAGCAGGGAGATAGCGGGAGTCACCGGGGAGCTGTTTTTT. Encoded protein: CASREIAGVTGELFF.

The rearrangement uses TRBV13 and TRBJ2-1; TRBD1 matches at 7 bases. The CDR3 is made up of 13 amino acids. The ends lost 4 bases at V and 8 bases at J; junction bases unmatched: 5. The germline V gene encodes CDR1 PRHDT and CDR2 FYEKMQ (reference sequence). CDR3: CASSSTGVDEQFF. As DNA, the CDR3 is TGTGCCAGCAGCTCAACAGGGGTGGATGAGCAGTTCTTC. Drawing the rest from reference TRBV13 and TRBJ2-1, the complete variable domain is AAGVIQSPRHLIKEKRETATLKCYPIPRHDTVYWYQQGPGQDPQFLISFYEKMQSDKGSIPDRFSAQQFSDYHSELNMSSLELGDSALYFCASSSTGVDEQFFGPGTRLTVL.

This clonotype has only a few counts. The chain links TRBV20-1 to TRBJ2-1; a weak D match, TRBD2 (5 bases). This CDR3 has 14 residues. Trimming shortened V by 4 bases and J by 4 bases, and 14 bases separated the two germline ends. In germline, CDR1 is DFQATT, CDR2 SNEGSKA (reference sequence). CDR3: CSANVAGSYNEQFF. Written as DNA, the CDR3 is TGCAGTGCTAACGTGGCGGGTTCATACAATGAGCAGTTCTTC.

J is TRBJ2-2 and V is TRBV12-3 or TRBV12-4, with 9 bases that match TRBD2. Trimming took 5 bases from V and 3 from J; bases not matched to a gene: 10. CDR3 length: 17 residues. As DNA, the CDR3 is TGTGCCAGCAGTCGGGAGAGACTAGCGGACGACACCGGGGAGCTGTTTTTT. It is translated as CASSRERLADDTGELFF.

This clonotype occurred a few times. This sequence joins TRBV6-2 or TRBV6-3 and TRBJ2-7, with 9 bases lining up with TRBD2. This CDR3 is built from 15 residues. CDR1 is MNHEY, CDR2 SVGEGT, per germline. V was clipped by 7 bases and J by 4 bases; unmatched bases: 11. CDR3 sequence: CASKLEAGGGYEQYF. The CDR3 DNA is TGTGCCAGCAAACTAGAAGCGGGGGGCGGATACGAGCAGTACTTC.

This clonotype was recorded a few times. The chain links TRBV4-1 to TRBJ2-7; D gene unclear. CDR1 and CDR2 from the germline V gene are MGHRA and YSYEKL. The CDR3 extends over 13 amino acids. Trimming cost V 1 base and J 3 bases, with 7 bases left between them. The CDR3 reads CASSQGPVYEQYF. The DNA of the CDR3 is TGCGCCAGCAGCCAAGGTCCAGTCTACGAGCAGTACTTC.